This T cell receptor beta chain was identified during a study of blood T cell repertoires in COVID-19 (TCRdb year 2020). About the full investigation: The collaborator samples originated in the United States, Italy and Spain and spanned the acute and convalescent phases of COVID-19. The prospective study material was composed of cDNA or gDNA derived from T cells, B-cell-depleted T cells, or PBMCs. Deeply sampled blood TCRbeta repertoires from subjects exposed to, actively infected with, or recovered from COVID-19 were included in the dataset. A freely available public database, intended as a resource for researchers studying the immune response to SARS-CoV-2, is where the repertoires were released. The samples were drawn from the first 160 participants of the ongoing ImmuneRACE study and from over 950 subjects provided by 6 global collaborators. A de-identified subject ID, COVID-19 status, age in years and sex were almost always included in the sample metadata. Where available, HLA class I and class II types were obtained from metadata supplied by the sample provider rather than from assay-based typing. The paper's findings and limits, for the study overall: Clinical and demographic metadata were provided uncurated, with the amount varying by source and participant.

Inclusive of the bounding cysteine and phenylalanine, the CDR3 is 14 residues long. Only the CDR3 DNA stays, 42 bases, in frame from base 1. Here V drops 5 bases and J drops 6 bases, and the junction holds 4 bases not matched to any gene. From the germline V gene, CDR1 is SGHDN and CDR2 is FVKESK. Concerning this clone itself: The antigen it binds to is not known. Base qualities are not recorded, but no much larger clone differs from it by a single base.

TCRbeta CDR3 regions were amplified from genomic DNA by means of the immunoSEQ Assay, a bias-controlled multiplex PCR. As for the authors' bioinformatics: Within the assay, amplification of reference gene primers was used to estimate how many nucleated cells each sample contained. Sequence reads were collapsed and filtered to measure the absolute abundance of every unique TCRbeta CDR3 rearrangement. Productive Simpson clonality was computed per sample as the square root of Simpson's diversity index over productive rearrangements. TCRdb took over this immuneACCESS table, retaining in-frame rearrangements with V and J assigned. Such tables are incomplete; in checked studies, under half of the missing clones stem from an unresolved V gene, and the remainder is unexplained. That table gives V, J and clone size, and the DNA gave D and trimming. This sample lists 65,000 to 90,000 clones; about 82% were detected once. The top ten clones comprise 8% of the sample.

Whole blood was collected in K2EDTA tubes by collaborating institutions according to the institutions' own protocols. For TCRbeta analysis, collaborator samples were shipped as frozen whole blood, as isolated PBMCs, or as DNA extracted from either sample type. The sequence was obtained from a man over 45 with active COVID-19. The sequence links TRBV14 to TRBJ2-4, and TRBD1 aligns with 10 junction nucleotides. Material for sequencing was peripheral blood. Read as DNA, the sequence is TGTGCCAGCAGCACGGGACAGGGGCGAAACATTCAGTACTTC. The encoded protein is CASSTGQGRNIQYF.